This TCR beta chain is drawn from a study of shared clonotypes between healthy human individuals. Assay: immunoSEQ multiplex PCR; the TCRdb copy retains only in-frame clones and omits some. The sample lists hundreds of thousands of clones, around three quarters occurring once. With V trimmed by 3 bases and J by 11 bases, 18 bases remained unmatched. The CDR3 totals 17 residues. Germline CDR1 reads MNHNS; CDR2 reads SASEGT. The genes are TRBV6-1 and TRBJ1-5; TRBD1 matches 8 bases. Sequenced: memory CD4+ T cells sorted from blood. Subset noted: CD45RA-negative fraction. The receptor's source is a woman aged 30 to 39 in good health. The CDR3: CASSDNLGQGLPRAQHF. CDR3 nucleotides: TGTGCCAGCAGTGATAATCTAGGACAGGGACTCCCAAGGGCCCAGCATTTT.